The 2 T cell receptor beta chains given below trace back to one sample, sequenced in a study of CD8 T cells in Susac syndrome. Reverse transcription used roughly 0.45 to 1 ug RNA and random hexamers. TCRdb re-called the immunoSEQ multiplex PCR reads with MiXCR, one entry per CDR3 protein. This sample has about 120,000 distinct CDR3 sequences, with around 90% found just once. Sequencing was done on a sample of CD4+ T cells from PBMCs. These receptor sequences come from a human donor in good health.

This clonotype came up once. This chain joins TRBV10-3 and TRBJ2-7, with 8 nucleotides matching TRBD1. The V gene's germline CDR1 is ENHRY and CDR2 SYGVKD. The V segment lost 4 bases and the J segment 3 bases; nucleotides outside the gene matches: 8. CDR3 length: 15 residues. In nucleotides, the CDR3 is TGTGCCATCAGTGGACCAGGACAGGGAGTCTACGAGCAGTACTTC. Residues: CAISGPGQGVYEQYF.

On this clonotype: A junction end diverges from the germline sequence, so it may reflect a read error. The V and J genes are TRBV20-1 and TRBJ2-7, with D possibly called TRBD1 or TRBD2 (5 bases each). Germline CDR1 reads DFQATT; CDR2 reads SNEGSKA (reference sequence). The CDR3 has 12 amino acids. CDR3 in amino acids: CSARGDSYEQYF. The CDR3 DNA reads TGCAGTGCCAGAGGGGATTCCTACGAGCAGTACTTC.